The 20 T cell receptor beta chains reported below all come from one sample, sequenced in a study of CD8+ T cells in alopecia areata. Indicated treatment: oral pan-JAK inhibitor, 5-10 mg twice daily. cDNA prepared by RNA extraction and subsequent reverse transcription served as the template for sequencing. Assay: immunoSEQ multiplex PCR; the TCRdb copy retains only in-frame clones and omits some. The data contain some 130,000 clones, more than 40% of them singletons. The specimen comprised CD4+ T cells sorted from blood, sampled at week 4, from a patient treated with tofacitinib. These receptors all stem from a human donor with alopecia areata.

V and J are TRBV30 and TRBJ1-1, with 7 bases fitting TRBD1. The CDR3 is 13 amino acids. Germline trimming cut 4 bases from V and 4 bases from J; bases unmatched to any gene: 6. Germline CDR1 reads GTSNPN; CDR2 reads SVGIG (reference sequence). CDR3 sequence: CAWNFNRGTEAFF. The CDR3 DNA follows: TGTGCCTGGAACTTCAACAGGGGCACTGAAGCTTTCTTT.

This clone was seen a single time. The CDR3 loop reads CASSQDGGVGSGANVLTF. CDR3 sequence (DNA): TGTGCCAGCAGCCAAGATGGTGGTGTTGGCTCTGGGGCCAACGTCCTGACTTTC. The chain uses TRBV4-2 and TRBJ2-6; D ambiguous. With 0 bases removed from V and 0 bases from J, the gap between germline ends came to 12 bases. Germline V gene sequence: CDR1 LGHNA, CDR2 YNFKEQ. This CDR3 region has 18 residues.

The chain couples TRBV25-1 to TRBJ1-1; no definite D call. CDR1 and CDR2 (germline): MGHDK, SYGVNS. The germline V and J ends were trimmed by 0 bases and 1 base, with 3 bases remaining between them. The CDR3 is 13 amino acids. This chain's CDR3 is CASSEYKNTEAFF. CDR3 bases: TGTGCCAGCAGTGAATATAAGAACACTGAAGCTTTCTTT.

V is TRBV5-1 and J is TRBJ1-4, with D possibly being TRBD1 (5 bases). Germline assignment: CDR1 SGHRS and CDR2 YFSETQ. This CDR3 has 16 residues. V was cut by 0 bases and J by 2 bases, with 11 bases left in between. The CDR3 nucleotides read TGCGCCAGCAGCTTGGACAGGCCGTATACTAATGAAAAACTGTTTTTT. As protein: CASSLDRPYTNEKLFF.

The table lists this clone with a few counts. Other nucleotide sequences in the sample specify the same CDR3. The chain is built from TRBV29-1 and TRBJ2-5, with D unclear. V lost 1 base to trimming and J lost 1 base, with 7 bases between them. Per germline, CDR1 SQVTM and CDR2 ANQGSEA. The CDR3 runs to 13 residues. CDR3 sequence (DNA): TGCAGCGTTGAAGGACAATTCCAAGAGACCCAGTACTTC. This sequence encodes CSVEGQFQETQYF.

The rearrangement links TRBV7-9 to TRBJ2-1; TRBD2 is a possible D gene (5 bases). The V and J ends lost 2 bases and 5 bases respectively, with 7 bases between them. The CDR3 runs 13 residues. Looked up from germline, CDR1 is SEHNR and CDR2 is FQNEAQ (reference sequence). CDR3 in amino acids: CASSLWRDNEQFF. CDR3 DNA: TGTGCCAGCAGCTTATGGCGGGACAATGAGCAGTTCTTC.

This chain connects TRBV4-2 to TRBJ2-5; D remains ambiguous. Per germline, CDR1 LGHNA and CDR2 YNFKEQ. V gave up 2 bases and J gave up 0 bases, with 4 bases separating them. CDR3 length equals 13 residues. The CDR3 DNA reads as TGTGCCAGCAGCCAATCCAACCAAGAGACCCAGTACTTC. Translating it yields CASSQSNQETQYF.

The CDR3 DNA sequence: TGCGCCAGCAGCCAAGGTATCCAGAGCACAGATACGCAGTATTTT. Amino acids: CASSQGIQSTDTQYF. This chain links TRBV4-1 with TRBJ2-3; D is unresolved. V was trimmed by 1 base and J by 0 bases, leaving 8 bases between them. Germline values: CDR1 MGHRA, CDR2 YSYEKL. The CDR3 contains 15 residues.

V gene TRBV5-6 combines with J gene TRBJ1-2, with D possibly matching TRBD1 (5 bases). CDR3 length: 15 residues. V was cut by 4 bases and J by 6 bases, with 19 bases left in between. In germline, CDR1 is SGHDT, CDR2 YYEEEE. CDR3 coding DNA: TGTGCCAGCAGCCCGATACAGGAAAGTGCGCATGGCTACACCTTC. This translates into CASSPIQESAHGYTF.

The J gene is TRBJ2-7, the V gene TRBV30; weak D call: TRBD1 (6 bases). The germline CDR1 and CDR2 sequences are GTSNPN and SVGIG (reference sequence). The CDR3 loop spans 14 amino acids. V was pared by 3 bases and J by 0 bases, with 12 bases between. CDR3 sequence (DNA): TGTGCCTGGAGCATAACAGGGATCTCCTACGAGCAGTACTTC. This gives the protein CAWSITGISYEQYF.

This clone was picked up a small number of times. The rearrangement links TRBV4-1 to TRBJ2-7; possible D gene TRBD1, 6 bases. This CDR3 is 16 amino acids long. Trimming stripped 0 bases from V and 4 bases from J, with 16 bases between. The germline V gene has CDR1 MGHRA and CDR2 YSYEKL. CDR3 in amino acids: CASSQDSTGTLYEQYF. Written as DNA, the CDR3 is TGCGCCAGCAGCCAAGATAGCACGGGGACATTATACGAGCAGTACTTC.

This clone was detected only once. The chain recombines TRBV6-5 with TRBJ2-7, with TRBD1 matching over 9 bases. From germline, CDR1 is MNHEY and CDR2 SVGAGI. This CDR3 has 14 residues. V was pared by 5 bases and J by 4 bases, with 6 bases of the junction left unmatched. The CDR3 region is CASSPGTGIYEQYF. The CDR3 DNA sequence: TGTGCCAGCAGTCCCGGGACAGGGATTTACGAGCAGTACTTC.

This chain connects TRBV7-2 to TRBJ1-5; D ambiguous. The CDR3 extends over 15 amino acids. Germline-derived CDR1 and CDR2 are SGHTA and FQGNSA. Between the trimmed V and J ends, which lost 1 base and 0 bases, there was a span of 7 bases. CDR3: CASSLEGLSNQPQHF. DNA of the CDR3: TGTGCCAGCAGCTTAGAGGGTCTTAGCAATCAGCCCCAGCATTTT.

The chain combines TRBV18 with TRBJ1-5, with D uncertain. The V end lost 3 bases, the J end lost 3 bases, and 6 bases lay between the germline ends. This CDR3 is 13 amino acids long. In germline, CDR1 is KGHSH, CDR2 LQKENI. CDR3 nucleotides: TGTGCCAGCTCACCGACGGACAATCAGCCCCAGCATTTT. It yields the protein CASSPTDNQPQHF.

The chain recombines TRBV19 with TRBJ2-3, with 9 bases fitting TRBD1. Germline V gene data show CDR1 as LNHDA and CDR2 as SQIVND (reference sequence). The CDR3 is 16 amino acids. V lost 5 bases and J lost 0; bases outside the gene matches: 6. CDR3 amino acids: CASSEDRGSSTDTQYF. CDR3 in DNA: TGTGCCAGTAGTGAAGACAGGGGGTCGAGCACAGATACGCAGTATTTT.

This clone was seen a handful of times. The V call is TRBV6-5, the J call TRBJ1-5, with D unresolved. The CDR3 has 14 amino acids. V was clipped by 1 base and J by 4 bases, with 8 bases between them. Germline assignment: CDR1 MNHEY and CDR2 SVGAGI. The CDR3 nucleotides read TGTGCCAGCAGTTACTTCGGGGTAAATCAGCCCCAGCATTTT. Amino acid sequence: CASSYFGVNQPQHF.

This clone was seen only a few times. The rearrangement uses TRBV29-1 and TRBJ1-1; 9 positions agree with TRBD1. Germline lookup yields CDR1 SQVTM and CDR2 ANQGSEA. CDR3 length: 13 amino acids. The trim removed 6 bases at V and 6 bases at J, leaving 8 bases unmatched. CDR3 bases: TGCAGCGTCCGGTGGGACAGGGAGGCTGAAGCTTTCTTT. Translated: CSVRWDREAEAFF.

CDR3 in amino acids: CASSFPGGRLYEQYF. Here the CDR3 DNA reads TGTGCCAGCAGTTTCCCAGGGGGCCGACTCTACGAGCAGTACTTC. The chain is built from TRBV27 and TRBJ2-7; 8 positions agree with TRBD1. The CDR3 totals 15 residues. Trimming at V came to 3 bases and at J to 3 bases, leaving 7 bases not matched to a gene. The V gene's germline CDR1 is MNHEY and CDR2 SMNVEV (reference sequence).

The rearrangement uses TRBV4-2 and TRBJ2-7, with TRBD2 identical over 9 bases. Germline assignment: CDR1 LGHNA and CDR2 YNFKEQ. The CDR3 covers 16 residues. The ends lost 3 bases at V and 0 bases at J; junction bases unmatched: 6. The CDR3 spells CASSQGLAGSSYEQYF. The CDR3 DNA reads TGTGCCAGCAGCCAGGGCCTAGCGGGAAGCTCCTACGAGCAGTACTTC.

The CDR3 coding sequence is TGTGCCAGTAGTACGGACAGGGGACACTATGGCTACACCTTC. It translates to CASSTDRGHYGYTF. The chain combines TRBV19 with TRBJ1-2; the match to TRBD1 covers 9 bases. The germline V gene has CDR1 LNHDA and CDR2 SQIVND (reference sequence). J lost 3 bases, V lost 4 bases, and 3 bases had no gene match. CDR3 size: 14 residues.